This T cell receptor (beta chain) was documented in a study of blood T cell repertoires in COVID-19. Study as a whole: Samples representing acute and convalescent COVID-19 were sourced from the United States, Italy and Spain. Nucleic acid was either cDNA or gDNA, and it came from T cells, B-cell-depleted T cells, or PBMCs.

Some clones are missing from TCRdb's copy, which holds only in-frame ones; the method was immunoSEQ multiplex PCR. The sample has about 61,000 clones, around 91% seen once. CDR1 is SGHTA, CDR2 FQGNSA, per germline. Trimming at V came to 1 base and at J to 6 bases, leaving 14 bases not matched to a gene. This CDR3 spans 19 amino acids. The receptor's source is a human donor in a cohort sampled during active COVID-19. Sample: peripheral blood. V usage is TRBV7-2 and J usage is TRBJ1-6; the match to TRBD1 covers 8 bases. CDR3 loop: CASSLGFAGGKGFNSPLHF. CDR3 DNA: TGTGCCAGCAGCTTAGGTTTTGCAGGGGGCAAGGGTTTTAATTCACCCCTCCACTTT. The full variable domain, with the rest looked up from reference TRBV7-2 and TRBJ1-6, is GAGVSQSPSNKVTEKGKDVELRCDPISGHTALYWYRQSLGQGLEFLIYFQGNSAPDKSGLPSDRFSAERTGGSVSTLTIQRTQQEDSAVYLCASSLGFAGGKGFNSPLHFGNGTRLTVT.